This is a list of T cell receptor beta chains from one sample in a study of Ad26.COV2.S vaccination and SARS-CoV-2 variants. Clones were sequenced by immunoSEQ multiplex PCR, and TCRdb holds only the in-frame ones, with some missing. This sample has a few hundred thousand clones, with approximately 83% found just once. The specimen was peripheral blood, collected in a trial of Ad26.COV2.S vaccine versus placebo. The receptors shown here come from a person aged 18-65 years who received the Ad26.COV2.S COVID-19 vaccine or a placebo. Each CDR3 is given with its conserved first and last residue. Each record gives: clone size, J gene, V gene, D gene, CDR3 DNA, CDR3 protein. A D gene is named only where the DNA matches it firmly. Only some rows state a clone size, as once, few, many or a class for expanded clones.

>-|TRBJ2-7|TRBV9|TRBD1
TGTGCCAGCAGCGATGCGGACAGGGTCCAACTCTACTTC
CASSDADRVQLYF
>once|TRBJ2-7|TRBV6-2/TRBV6-3|-
TGTGCCAGCAGTTGGTTTAGCGACACCTACGAGCAGTACTTC
CASSWFSDTYEQYF
>-|TRBJ1-5|TRBV30|-
TGTGCCTGGAAGGGCACCGAAGGTGGGCCCCAGCATTTT
CAWKGTEGGPQHF
>-|TRBJ2-3|TRBV5-1|TRBD1
TGCGCCAGCAGCTCAGGGACAGTACCTAATACGCAGTATTTT
CASSSGTVPNTQYF
>once|TRBJ1-1|TRBV7-9|-
TGTGCCAGCAGCATAGTTACAGGGAACACTGAAGCTTTCTTT
CASSIVTGNTEAFF
>-|TRBJ2-7|TRBV9|TRBD1
TGTGCCAGCAGCGTAGTACAGGGGAGCGAGCAGTACTTC
CASSVVQGSEQYF
>-|TRBJ2-7|TRBV2|-
TGTGCCAGCAGTCCGACAGAGATCGAGCAGTACTTC
CASSPTEIEQYF
>-|TRBJ2-1|TRBV7-9|TRBD1
TGTGCCAGCAGCTCCGCCGGGACAGATTACAATGAGCAGTTCTTC
CASSSAGTDYNEQFF
>few|TRBJ1-1|TRBV2|-
TGTGCCAGCAGTCTTGAGGGAGCTTTCTTT
CASSLEGAFF
>-|TRBJ2-1|TRBV5-1|TRBD1
TGCGCCAGCAGCTTGGCGTCCCGGGACAGGGGTGGGTTCTTC
CASSLASRDRGGFF
>-|TRBJ1-1|TRBV6-5|-
TGTGCCAGCAGAAGCAACACTGAAGCTTTCTTT
CASRSNTEAFF
>few|TRBJ1-4|TRBV10-1|TRBD1
TGCGCCAGCAGTCCGGGACAGGCGGCTGAAAAACTGTTTTTT
CASSPGQAAEKLFF
>-|TRBJ2-5|TRBV18|-
TGTGCCAGCTCACCACCTGCTGGCGGGGCTTTCCAAGAGACCCAGTACTTC
CASSPPAGGAFQETQYF
>few|TRBJ1-4|TRBV7-9|-
TGTGCCAGCAGCTCCTGGGGGGAAAAACTGTTTTTT
CASSSWGEKLFF
>-|TRBJ2-7|TRBV27|-
TGTGCCAGCGGGCAGGGAATTGACTACGAGCAGTACTTC
CASGQGIDYEQYF
>-|TRBJ1-2|TRBV5-1|-
TGCGCCAGCAGCTTGGTGGGGGATGGCTACACCTTC
CASSLVGDGYTF
>-|TRBJ2-1|TRBV19|-
TGTGCCAGTAGTATTATTCCGAGCGGAGAGCAGTTCTTC
CASSIIPSGEQFF
>-|TRBJ1-2|TRBV9|-
TGTGCCAGCAGCGTAGCAGCATGGGGCAGCGCTAACTATGGCTACACCTTC
CASSVAAWGSANYGYTF
>-|TRBJ2-3|TRBV14|-
TGTGCCAGCAGCCAAGCCGGCCCCACAGATACGCAGTATTTT
CASSQAGPTDTQYF
>-|TRBJ1-2|TRBV2|TRBD1
TGTGCCAGCAGGGGGGGACAGCTTAACTATGGCTACACCTTC
CASRGGQLNYGYTF
>-|TRBJ2-7|TRBV5-3|-
TGTGCCAGAAGCTTGGTGAGGGCTAGAGGCGAGCAGTACTTC
CARSLVRARGEQYF
>-|TRBJ1-1|TRBV5-6|-
TGTGCCAGCAGCTCAGTACGGTGGGGGACACCTGGGAGGAGCACTGAAGCTTTCTTT
CASSSVRWGTPGRSTEAFF
>-|TRBJ2-1|TRBV11-2|TRBD2
TGTGCCAGCAAGCAGGAACTAGCGGGTATATACAATGAGCAGTTCTTC
CASKQELAGIYNEQFF